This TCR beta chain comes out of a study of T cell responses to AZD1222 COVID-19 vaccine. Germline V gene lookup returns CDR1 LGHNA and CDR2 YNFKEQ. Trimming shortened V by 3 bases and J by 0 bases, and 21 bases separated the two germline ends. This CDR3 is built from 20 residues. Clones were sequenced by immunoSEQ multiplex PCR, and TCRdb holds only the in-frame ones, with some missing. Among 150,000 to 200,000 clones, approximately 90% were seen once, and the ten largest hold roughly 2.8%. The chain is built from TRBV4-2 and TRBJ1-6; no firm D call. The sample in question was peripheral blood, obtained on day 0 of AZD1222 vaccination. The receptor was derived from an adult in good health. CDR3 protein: CASSHPPRPDGSSYNSPLHF. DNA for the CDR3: TGTGCCAGCAGCCATCCCCCCCGGCCGGACGGAAGCTCCTATAATTCACCCCTCCACTTT.